This is a list of T cell receptor beta chains from one sample in a study of radiation and T cells in renal cell carcinoma. Sequencing was performed with immunoSEQ multiplex PCR; in TCRdb, only in-frame clones are kept and a portion is missing. The sample holds around 140,000 clones; 65% to 90% are singletons and the top ten take about a sixth. The source material was blood, sampled from a patient whose treatment included radiotherapy and nephrectomy. The receptor source for this set is a woman between 50 and 59 years old with renal cell carcinoma. Each CDR3 is given with its conserved first and last residue. Not all rows give a size; the values are once, few, many and, for expanded clones, a class.

v_call clone_size cdr3_aa
TRBV7-2 . CASSSRPGQDYTF
TRBV27 . CASSLIGGGGYGYTF
TRBV4-3 . CASSLLAGAQETQYF
TRBV5-1 . CASSSGLRGLGDTQYF
TRBV19 once CASSSQAGSHSGNTIYF
TRBV7-2 few CASSLAGQNTGELFF
TRBV6-5 . CASSSRGSQPQHF
TRBV18 few CASSPRRGMEAFF
TRBV14 . CASSQGGEQYF
TRBV6-1 . CASTLTGGGYGYTF
TRBV27 . CASSPGLAGDATYEQYF
TRBV14 few CASSPGTVNEKLFF
TRBV5-5 . CASSLDNNEQFF
TRBV4-2 . CASSQVPGQLYEQYF
TRBV4-1 . CASSHVGGTAIYGQYF
TRBV7-9 . CASSIGTPWEQYF
TRBV30 . CASSFGPGDTQYF
TRBV7-2 . CASSLSGRTEQYF
TRBV2 once CASTVTSGGGQETQYF
TRBV5-1 . CASSILGTGGEETQYF
TRBV19 . CASSVGGTRDAYEQYF
TRBV6-1 . CASSPPGGNTEAFF
TRBV25-1 . CASGDMGLFF
TRBV9 . CASSVGRVGTEAFF
TRBV28 . CASSLWALPNTEAFF
TRBV10-3 . CAISEGGAGWNEQFF
TRBV20-1 few CSARGGDTQYF
TRBV7-6 . CASTLPATGELFF
TRBV6-1 . CASSESGHEQFF
TRBV19 . CASSPFFRGQGAKNIQYF
TRBV6-5 . CASGGLAGNAYEQYF
TRBV29-1 . CSVDLLAGRTDTQYF
TRBV28 . CASSSDRGPEAFF
TRBV10-2 . CASRTDSYSYNSPLHF
TRBV13 . CASSNDPSGGQAEAFF
TRBV10-3 . CAISGTSGGVDTQYF
TRBV7-2 . CASSLILGTIYF
TRBV11-3 . CASSRDRESYEQYF
TRBV6-1 . CASRRQGEAFF
TRBV4-3 few CASSQKRGGAPLFF
TRBV11-2 . CASSLVSGQGYEQYF
TRBV9 once CASSVFAGDNTGELFF
TRBV6-1 . CASTISLWGDTEAFF
TRBV10-3 . CAIKEVSDTQYF
TRBV5-5 . CASSLGLAGFNEQFF
TRBV7-3 . CASSSPKEQYF
TRBV19 . CASSRTAATNEKLFF
TRBV5-5 . CASPPERGTQYF
TRBV19 . CASKYKDNQPQHF
TRBV7-8 . CASRTGTGVYGQYF
TRBV6-1 . CASSENQGGQPQHF